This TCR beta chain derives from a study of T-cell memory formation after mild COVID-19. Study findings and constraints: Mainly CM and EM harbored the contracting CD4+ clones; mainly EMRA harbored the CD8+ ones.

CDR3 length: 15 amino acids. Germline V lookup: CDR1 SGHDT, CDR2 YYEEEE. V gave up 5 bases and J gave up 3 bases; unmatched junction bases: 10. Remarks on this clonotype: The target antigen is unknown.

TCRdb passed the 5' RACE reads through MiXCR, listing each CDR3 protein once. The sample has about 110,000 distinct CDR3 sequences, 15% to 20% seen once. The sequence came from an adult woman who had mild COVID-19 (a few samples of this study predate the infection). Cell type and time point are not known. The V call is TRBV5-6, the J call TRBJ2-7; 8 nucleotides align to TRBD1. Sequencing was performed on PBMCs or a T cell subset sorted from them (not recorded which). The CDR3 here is CASSSGQVWSYEQYF. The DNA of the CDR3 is TGTGCCAGCAGTTCGGGACAGGTTTGGAGCTACGAGCAGTACTTC. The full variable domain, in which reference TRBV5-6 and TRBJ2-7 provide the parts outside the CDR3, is DAGVTQSPTHLIKTRGQQVTLRCSPKSGHDTVSWYQQALGQGPQFIFQYYEEEERQRGNFPDRFSGHQFPNYSSELNVNALLLGDSALYLCASSSGQVWSYEQYFGPGTRLTVT.